The present entry profiles one T cell receptor (beta chain) with its context. These data are taken from a study of blood T cell repertoires in COVID-19. Study-wide context: Samples came from the United States, Italy and Spain, spanning acute and convalescent COVID-19. T cells, B-cell-depleted T cells, or PBMCs supplied cDNA or gDNA.

As handled by the study authors: Researchers report that nucleated cell counts were estimated from reference gene primer amplification. TCRdb's copy holds only in-frame clones and misses some; the assay was immunoSEQ multiplex PCR. Clone size and V and J calls were adopted from that table, with D and trimming inferred from the DNA. The sample shows some 110,000 clones, about 85% of them seen only once. Germline V gene data show CDR1 as KGHSH and CDR2 as LQKENI. The CDR3 covers 17 residues. V trimming: 4 bases; J trimming: 2 bases; junction bases outside the gene matches: 7. Sequenced input: peripheral blood. The source is a man between 35 and 55 years old with acute or convalescent COVID-19. The V gene is TRBV18, the J gene TRBJ2-3, with TRBD2 identical over 12 bases. CDR3 nucleotide sequence: TGTGCCAGCTCACTACGGACTAGCGGGACCCACACAGATACGCAGTATTTT. This gives the protein CASSLRTSGTHTDTQYF.